This record looks at one T cell receptor beta chain sequence and its context. These data come from a study of T cell changes during pregnancy in multiple sclerosis. The assay was immunoSEQ multiplex PCR, and TCRdb's table has in-frame clones only and misses some. The sample has about 62,000 clones; 90% to 95% are singletons. The CDR3 has 16 residues. In germline, CDR1 is LNHNV, CDR2 YYDKDF (reference sequence). With V trimmed by 1 base and J by 1 base, 3 bases remained unmatched. Sequenced here: CD8+ T cells from peripheral blood mononuclear cells, sampled in the second trimester of pregnancy. The chain employs TRBV15 and TRBJ2-5, with 10 bases identical to TRBD2. The TCR originated in a female donor with multiple sclerosis, enrolled in a pregnancy study. The CDR3 coding sequence is TGTGCCACCAGCAGAGCACTAGCGGGGCTCCAAGAGACCCAGTACTTC. Amino acids: CATSRALAGLQETQYF.